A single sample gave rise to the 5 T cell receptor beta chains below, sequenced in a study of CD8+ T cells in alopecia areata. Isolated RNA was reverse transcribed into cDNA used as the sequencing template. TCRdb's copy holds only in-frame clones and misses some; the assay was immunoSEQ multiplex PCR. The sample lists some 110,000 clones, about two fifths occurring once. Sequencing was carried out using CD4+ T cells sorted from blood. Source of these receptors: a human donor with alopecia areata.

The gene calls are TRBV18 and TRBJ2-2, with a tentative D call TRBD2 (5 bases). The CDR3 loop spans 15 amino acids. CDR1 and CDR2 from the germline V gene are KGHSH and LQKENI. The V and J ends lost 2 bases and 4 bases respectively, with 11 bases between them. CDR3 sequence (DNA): TGTGCCAGCTCACCATTGATAAGCGGCACCGGGGAGCTGTTTTTT. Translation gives CASSPLISGTGELFF.

The CDR3 nucleotides read TGTGCCAGCAGCCCGGGACAGGGGATGGGGACCCAGTACTTC. Protein: CASSPGQGMGTQYF. The chain employs TRBV7-3 and TRBJ2-5, with 10 bases lining up with TRBD1. The V segment lost 5 bases and the J segment 7 bases; nucleotides outside the gene matches: 7. The length of the CDR3 is 14 residues. The V gene's germline CDR1 is SGHTA and CDR2 FQGTGA.

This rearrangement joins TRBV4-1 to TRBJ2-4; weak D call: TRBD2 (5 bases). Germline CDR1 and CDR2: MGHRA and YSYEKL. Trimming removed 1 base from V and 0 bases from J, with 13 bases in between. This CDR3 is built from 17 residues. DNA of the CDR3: TGCGCCAGCAGCCAAGGGGCGTCGCGGGTAGCCAAAAACATTCAGTACTTC. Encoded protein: CASSQGASRVAKNIQYF.

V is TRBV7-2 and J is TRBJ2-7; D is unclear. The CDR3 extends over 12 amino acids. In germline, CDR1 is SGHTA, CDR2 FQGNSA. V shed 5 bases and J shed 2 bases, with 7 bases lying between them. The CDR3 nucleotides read TGTGCCAGCAGCCAGGTCCCCTACGAGCAGTACTTC. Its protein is CASSQVPYEQYF.

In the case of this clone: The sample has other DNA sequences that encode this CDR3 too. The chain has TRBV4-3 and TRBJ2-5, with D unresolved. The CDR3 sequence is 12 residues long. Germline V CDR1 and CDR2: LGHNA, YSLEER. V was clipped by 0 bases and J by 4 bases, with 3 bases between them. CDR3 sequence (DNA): TGCGCCAGCAGCCAAGAGGGAGAGACCCAGTACTTC. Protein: CASSQEGETQYF.